Shown below are 30 T cell receptor beta chains from a single sample sequenced in a study of T cells after yellow fever vaccination. TCRdb re-analysed the 5' RACE reads in MiXCR, keeping a single row per CDR3 protein. This table holds some 300,000 distinct CDR3 sequences, around 10% found once. The input for sequencing was CD4+ T cells sorted from PBMCs, taken 5 days after the yellow fever booster vaccination. Source of these receptors: a man aged 18 to 35 who received the YFV17D yellow fever vaccine.

In this sample, this clonotype turned up many times. The V call is TRBV5-1, the J call TRBJ2-7, with a tentative D call TRBD2 (5 bases). Trimming cost V 0 bases and J 2 bases, with 6 bases left between them. The V gene's germline CDR1 is SGHRS and CDR2 YFSETQ. The CDR3 has 13 residues. The CDR3 DNA follows: TGCGCCAGCAGCTTGGACGGGGCCTACGAGCAGTACTTC. Residues: CASSLDGAYEQYF.

Many counts were recorded for this clonotype. The J gene is TRBJ1-1, the V gene TRBV5-1, with D possibly matching TRBD1 (5 bases). This CDR3 region has 14 residues. V gave up 4 bases and J gave up 1 base, with 11 bases separating them. Germline V lookup: CDR1 SGHRS, CDR2 YFSETQ. The CDR3 sequence: CASSPDTGNTEAFF. The CDR3 DNA reads TGCGCCAGCAGCCCGGATACAGGGAACACTGAAGCTTTCTTT.

This clonotype was counted ten times or more. The chain joins TRBV12-3 or TRBV12-4 to TRBJ2-2; D call uncertain. Trimming removed 3 bases from V and 2 bases from J, with 7 bases in between. CDR3 size: 14 residues. This CDR3 reads CASSLRLNTGELFF. DNA of the CDR3: TGTGCCAGCAGTTTGAGGCTTAACACCGGGGAGCTGTTTTTT.

This clonotype was observed a few times. This chain links TRBV6-2 or TRBV6-3 with TRBJ2-3, with a weak D call TRBD2 (6 bases). The CDR3 covers 12 residues. Germline V gives CDR1 MNHEY, CDR2 SVGEGT. V was cut by 10 bases and J by 2 bases, with 10 bases left in between. CDR3 nucleotide sequence: TGTGCCATCGGACTAAACACAGATACGCAGTATTTT. Encoded protein: CAIGLNTDTQYF.

This clonotype was seen only a few times. The CDR3 region is CASSLVYWGDADTQYF. CDR3 sequence (DNA): TGTGCCAGCAGCTTAGTCTATTGGGGTGATGCAGATACGCAGTATTTT. This rearrangement joins TRBV7-2 to TRBJ2-3; no clear D gene. Deletions cut 1 base from V and 4 bases from J, with 15 bases between. The germline CDR1 and CDR2 sequences are SGHTA and FQGNSA. This CDR3 contains 16 residues.

This clonotype occurred a few times. The chain has TRBV20-1 and TRBJ1-2; no clear D. CDR1 is DFQATT and CDR2 is SNEGSKA in the germline V gene (reference sequence). CDR3 length: 12 amino acids. Trimming took off 1 base at V and 8 bases at J, with 11 bases between the two ends. CDR3 in DNA: TGCAGTGCTAGAGGTGGAGGTGGGGGCTACACCTTC. This gives the protein CSARGGGGGYTF.

At least ten counts were recorded for this clonotype. CDR3 nucleotides: TGTGCCAGCAGTTACAACCGGGCCACTGAAGCTTTCTTT. Translation: CASSYNRATEAFF. V and J are TRBV6-2 or TRBV6-3 and TRBJ1-1; no clear D gene. The germline gives CDR1 MNHEY, CDR2 SVGEGT. The CDR3 extends over 13 amino acids. V was shortened by 2 bases and J by 4 bases, with 8 bases between the two germline ends.

There are many counts of this clonotype. This rearrangement joins TRBV5-1 to TRBJ2-5, with D uncertain. V dropped 3 bases and J dropped 5 bases, with 8 bases sitting between them. Germline V CDR1 and CDR2: SGHRS, YFSETQ. The CDR3 has 12 amino acids. CDR3 bases: TGCGCCAGCAGCTCCTCCAGCGAGACCCAGTACTTC. This translates into CASSSSSETQYF. Complete variable domain (other parts from reference TRBV5-1 and TRBJ2-5): KAGVTQTPRYLIKTRGQQVTLSCSPISGHRSVSWYQQTPGQGLQFLFEYFSETQRNKGNFPGRFSGRQFSNSRSEMNVSTLELGDSALYLCASSSSSETQYFGPGTRLLVL.

This clonotype has only a few counts. V and J are TRBV11-3 and TRBJ2-2, with D possibly matching TRBD2 (5 bases). The V end was cut by 6 bases, the J end by 7 bases, with 18 bases between. Germline V gene lookup returns CDR1 SGHNT and CDR2 YENEEA. CDR3 size: 15 residues. The CDR3 loop is CASSPREGQNGELFF. The CDR3 DNA sequence: TGTGCCAGCAGTCCCCGGGAAGGGCAGAACGGGGAGCTGTTTTTT.

In its sample, this clonotype was seen a few times. V and J are TRBV21-1 and TRBJ2-7; TRBD1, the D gene given by the table, was not confirmed from the DNA. TRBV21-1 is a listed pseudogene. This CDR3 has 18 residues. The CDR3 sequence is CASSIWRDRDRGSYEQYV. CDR3 coding DNA: TGTGCCAGCAGCATTTGGCGGGACAGGGACCGAGGGTCCTACGAGCAGTACGTC.

This chain uses TRBV12-3 or TRBV12-4 with TRBJ2-2; a weak D match, TRBD2 (6 bases). Trimming took 7 bases from V and 8 from J, leaving 17 bases between them. The CDR3 sequence is 14 residues long. The CDR3 sequence: CASNTLVEGGELFF. In DNA form, the CDR3 reads TGTGCCAGCAATACATTAGTGGAGGGTGGGGAGCTGTTTTTT.

In this sample, this clonotype turned up many times. The genes are TRBV6-2 or TRBV6-3 and TRBJ2-7, with D perhaps matching TRBD1 (5 bases). CDR1 is MNHEY and CDR2 is SVGEGT in the germline V gene. The length of the CDR3 is 12 residues. Trimming removed 0 bases at V and 12 bases at J, with 12 bases between. CDR3 nucleotides: TGTGCCAGCAGTTACTCGGGGCCAGCCGTGTACTTC. This codes for CASSYSGPAVYF.

This clonotype occurred many times. The chain links TRBV7-3 to TRBJ2-3; perhaps TRBD2 as D (6 bases). The germline V and J ends were trimmed by 5 bases and 11 bases, with 20 bases remaining between them. Germline V lookup: CDR1 SGHTA, CDR2 FQGTGA. The CDR3 is 14 amino acids. The CDR3 nucleotides read TGTGCCAGCAGCACACAAAGCGGTCCGGAGGGGCAGTATTTT. Protein product: CASSTQSGPEGQYF. Drawing the rest from reference TRBV7-3 and TRBJ2-3, the complete variable domain is GAGVSQTPSNKVTEKGKYVELRCDPISGHTALYWYRQSLGQGPEFLIYFQGTGAADDSGLPNDRFFAVRPEGSVSTLKIQRTERGDSAVYLCASSTQSGPEGQYFGPGTRLTVL.

This clonotype was recorded many times. The chain employs TRBV7-8 and TRBJ2-7; 7 nucleotides agree with TRBD2. The CDR3 extends over 12 amino acids. Germline V CDR1 and CDR2: SGHVS, FQNEAQ. This chain's CDR3 is CASSLAANEQYV. The DNA of the CDR3 is TGTGCCAGCAGCCTAGCGGCAAACGAGCAGTACGTC.

The rearrangement joins TRBV6-5 to TRBJ2-7; D gene uncertain. The V and J ends lost 4 bases and 2 bases respectively, with 21 bases between them. Germline CDR1 MNHEY, CDR2 SVGAGI. This CDR3 contains 17 residues. The CDR3 sequence: CASSSTRPRVRAYEQYF. The CDR3 nucleotides read TGTGCCAGCAGTTCTACACGTCCTCGGGTAAGGGCCTACGAGCAGTACTTC.

This clonotype turned up a few times. The chain couples TRBV7-3 to TRBJ2-5, with TRBD1 as a possible D gene (6 bases). In germline, CDR1 is SGHTA, CDR2 FQGTGA. V was clipped by 9 bases and J by 3 bases, with 14 bases between them. The CDR3 sequence is 13 residues long. CDR3 region: CASARDTEETQYF. The CDR3 DNA reads as TGTGCCAGTGCACGGGACACCGAAGAGACCCAGTACTTC.

This clonotype was detected only a few times. The chain joins TRBV12-3 or TRBV12-4 to TRBJ2-5; 9 nucleotides agree with TRBD2. The V gene end was trimmed by 6 bases and the J gene end by 5 bases; junction bases not matched to a gene: 13. The CDR3 spans 16 residues. CDR3 coding DNA: TGTGCCAGCAGGCTAGGGCGCGGCGGGGGGGCCGAGACCCAGTACTTC. It yields the protein CASRLGRGGGAETQYF.

This clonotype has only a few counts. The rearrangement uses TRBV12-3 or TRBV12-4 and TRBJ2-1; 13 bases align to TRBD2. After removal of 6 bases from V and 8 bases from J, the junction contained 10 bases not matched to a gene. The CDR3 totals 16 residues. The DNA for the CDR3 is TGTGCCAGCAGCCGTACAACTAGCGGGGGGGCTGATGAGCAGTTCTTC. Translation: CASSRTTSGGADEQFF.

The gene calls are TRBV5-5 and TRBJ2-5, with 8 positions matching TRBD2. CDR1 is SGHKS and CDR2 is YYEKEE in the germline V gene (reference sequence). The trim removed 3 bases at V and 2 bases at J, leaving 6 bases unmatched. This CDR3 is 15 amino acids long. This chain's CDR3 is CASSYSGASQETQYF. CDR3 in DNA: TGTGCCAGCAGCTATAGCGGGGCTTCGCAAGAGACCCAGTACTTC.

The table lists this clonotype with many counts. The chain is built from TRBV20-1 and TRBJ2-7; perhaps TRBD2 as D (6 bases). V lost 5 bases and J lost 5, with 13 bases in between. Per germline, CDR1 DFQATT and CDR2 SNEGSKA (reference sequence). The CDR3 has 12 residues. CDR3 in amino acids: CSAGGWAHEQYV. The CDR3 nucleotides are TGCAGTGCTGGGGGGTGGGCCCACGAGCAGTACGTC.

The sample holds a few counts of this clonotype. The chain joins TRBV5-1 to TRBJ2-7; 8 nucleotides line up with TRBD2. With 4 bases clipped from V and 7 bases from J, the junction kept 10 bases outside the gene matches. Germline assignment: CDR1 SGHRS and CDR2 YFSETQ. The CDR3 covers 14 residues. The chain's CDR3 is CASSPPGGPGEQYF. The CDR3 coding sequence is TGCGCCAGCAGCCCCCCGGGGGGGCCAGGGGAGCAGTACTTC.

The chain couples TRBV7-2 to TRBJ2-5, with TRBD1 matching 11 bases. V trimming: 3 bases; J trimming: 1 base; junction bases outside the gene matches: 7. CDR1 SGHTA and CDR2 FQGNSA come from the germline V gene. The CDR3 consists of 17 residues. As DNA, the CDR3 is TGTGCCAGCAGCTTGCGCCCGGGACAGGGGGTCCAAGAGACCCAGTACTTC. It is translated as CASSLRPGQGVQETQYF.

V usage is TRBV6-5 and J usage is TRBJ2-3; D gene uncertain. Trimming removed 0 bases at V and 14 bases at J, with 18 bases between. The germline CDR1 and CDR2 sequences are MNHEY and SVGAGI. The CDR3 is made up of 14 amino acids. In DNA, the CDR3 is TGTGCCAGCAGTTACTCGCCGACCTCCGCAGCTCCGTATTTT. Its protein product is CASSYSPTSAAPYF.

This sequence joins TRBV28 and TRBJ2-7; D tentatively fits TRBD1 or TRBD2 (5 bases each). V gave up 8 bases and J gave up 3 bases, with 8 bases separating them. Germline V gene data show CDR1 as MDHEN and CDR2 as SYDVKM. The CDR3 runs 11 residues. The CDR3 loop reads CASGDLYEQYF. The CDR3 DNA reads as TGTGCCAGCGGGGACCTCTACGAGCAGTACTTC.

This clonotype has more than one count but fewer than ten. The chain joins TRBV27 to TRBJ1-3; D gene unclear. This CDR3 is built from 13 residues. CDR1 is MNHEY, CDR2 SMNVEV, per germline (reference sequence). Trimming left V 4 bases short and J 4 bases short, with 8 bases between. For the CDR3, the DNA is TGTGCCAGCAGTTCTATACAAGGAAACACCATATATTTT. Translating it yields CASSSIQGNTIYF.

The gene calls are TRBV11-1 and TRBJ2-3; D call uncertain. The CDR3 is made up of 11 amino acids. V lost 8 bases to trimming and J lost 5 bases, with 8 bases between them. Germline loops: CDR1 SGHAT, CDR2 FQDESV (reference sequence). In DNA, the CDR3 is TGTGCCAGCGGTGTGAGAGATACGCAGTATTTT. The encoded protein is CASGVRDTQYF.

This clonotype was detected only a few times. The chain couples TRBV7-8 to TRBJ2-5; a possible D gene is TRBD1 (6 bases). From germline, CDR1 is SGHVS and CDR2 FQNEAQ. With 5 bases removed from V and 2 bases from J, the gap between germline ends came to 18 bases. The CDR3 extends over 16 amino acids. In DNA, the CDR3 is TGTGCCAGCAGCCGTGCCCAATCGACAGGTCAAGAGACCCAGTACTTC. Its protein is CASSRAQSTGQETQYF.

This clonotype was counted a few times. This sequence joins TRBV4-1 and TRBJ1-2; D uncertain. V lost 2 bases to trimming and J lost 8 bases, with 6 bases between them. This CDR3 contains 11 residues. The germline gives CDR1 MGHRA, CDR2 YSYEKL. The CDR3 DNA follows: TGCGCCAGCAGCCAATATGGAGGCTACACCTTC. This codes for CASSQYGGYTF.

The chain is built from TRBV6-2 or TRBV6-3 and TRBJ2-2; D perhaps matches TRBD1 (5 bases). CDR3 length: 14 residues. Germline-derived CDR1 and CDR2 are MNHEY and SVGEGT. Trimming pared 4 bases from V and 4 bases from J, leaving 10 bases between. The CDR3 reads CASSFRQFTGELFF. CDR3 DNA: TGTGCCAGCAGTTTCCGACAGTTCACCGGGGAGCTGTTTTTT.

The rearrangement links TRBV24-1 to TRBJ2-1; 9 positions agree with TRBD2. This CDR3 is built from 17 residues. The J segment lost 5 bases and the V segment lost 4 bases, leaving 11 bases of the junction unmatched. CDR1 KGHDR and CDR2 SFDVKD come from the germline V gene. CDR3 residues: CATSDPLGGGANNEQFF. For the CDR3, the DNA is TGTGCCACCAGTGACCCCCTCGGCGGGGGGGCCAACAATGAGCAGTTCTTC.